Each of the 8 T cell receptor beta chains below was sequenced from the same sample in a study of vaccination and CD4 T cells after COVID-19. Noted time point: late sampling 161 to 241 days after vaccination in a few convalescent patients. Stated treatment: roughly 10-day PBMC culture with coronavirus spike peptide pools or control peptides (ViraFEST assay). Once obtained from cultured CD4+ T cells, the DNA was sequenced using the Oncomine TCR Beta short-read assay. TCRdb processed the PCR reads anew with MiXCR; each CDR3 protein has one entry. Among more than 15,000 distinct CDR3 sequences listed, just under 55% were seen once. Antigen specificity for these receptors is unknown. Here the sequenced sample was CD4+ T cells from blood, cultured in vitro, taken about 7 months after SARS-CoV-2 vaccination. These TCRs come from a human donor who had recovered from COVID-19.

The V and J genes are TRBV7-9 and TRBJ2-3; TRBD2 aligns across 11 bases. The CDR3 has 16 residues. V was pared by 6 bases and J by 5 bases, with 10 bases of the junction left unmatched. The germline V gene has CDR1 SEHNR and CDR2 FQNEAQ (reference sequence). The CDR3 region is CASRQASGRTKDTQYF. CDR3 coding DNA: TGTGCCAGCAGACAAGCTAGCGGGAGGACAAAAGATACGCAGTATTTT.

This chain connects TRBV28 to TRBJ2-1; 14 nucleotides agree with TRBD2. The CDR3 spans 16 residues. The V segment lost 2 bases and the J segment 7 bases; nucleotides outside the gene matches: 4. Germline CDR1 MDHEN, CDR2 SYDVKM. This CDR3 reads CASSLGGTSGRNEQFF. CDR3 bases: TGTGCCAGCAGTTTAGGAGGGACTAGCGGGAGAAATGAGCAGTTCTTC.

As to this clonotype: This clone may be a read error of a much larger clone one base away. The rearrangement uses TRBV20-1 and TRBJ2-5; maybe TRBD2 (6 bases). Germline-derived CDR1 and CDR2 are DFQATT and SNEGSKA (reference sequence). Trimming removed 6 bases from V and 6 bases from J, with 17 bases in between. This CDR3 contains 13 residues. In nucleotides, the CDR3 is TGCAGTGCGATCAACGGGGGTGTAAAGACCCAGTACTTC. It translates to CSAINGGVKTQYF.

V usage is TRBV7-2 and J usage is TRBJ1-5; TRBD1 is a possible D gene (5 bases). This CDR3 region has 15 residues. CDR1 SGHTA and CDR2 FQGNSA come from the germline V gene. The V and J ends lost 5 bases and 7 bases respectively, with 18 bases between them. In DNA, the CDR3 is TGTGCCAGCAGCCCCTCTGGGGGGGTTGGCCAGCCCCAGCATTTT. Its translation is CASSPSGGVGQPQHF.

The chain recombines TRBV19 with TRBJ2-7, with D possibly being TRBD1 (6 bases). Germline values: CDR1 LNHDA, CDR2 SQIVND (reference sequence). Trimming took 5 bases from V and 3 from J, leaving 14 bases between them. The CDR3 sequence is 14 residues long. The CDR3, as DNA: TGTGCCAGTAGTCCGACCCCGGACAGCTACGAGCAGTACTTC. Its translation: CASSPTPDSYEQYF.

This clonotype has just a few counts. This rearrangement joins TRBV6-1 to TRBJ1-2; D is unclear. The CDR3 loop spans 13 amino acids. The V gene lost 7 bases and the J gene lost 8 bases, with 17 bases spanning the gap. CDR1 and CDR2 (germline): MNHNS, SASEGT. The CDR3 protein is CASTPVPQLGYTF. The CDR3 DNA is TGTGCCAGCACCCCGGTACCTCAGCTAGGCTACACCTTC.

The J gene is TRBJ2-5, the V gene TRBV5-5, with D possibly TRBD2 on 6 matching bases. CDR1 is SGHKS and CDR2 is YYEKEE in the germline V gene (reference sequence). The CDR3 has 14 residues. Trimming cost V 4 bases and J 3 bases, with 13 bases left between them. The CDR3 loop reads CASSPGGDEETQYF. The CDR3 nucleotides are TGTGCCAGCAGCCCCGGAGGGGATGAAGAGACCCAGTACTTC.

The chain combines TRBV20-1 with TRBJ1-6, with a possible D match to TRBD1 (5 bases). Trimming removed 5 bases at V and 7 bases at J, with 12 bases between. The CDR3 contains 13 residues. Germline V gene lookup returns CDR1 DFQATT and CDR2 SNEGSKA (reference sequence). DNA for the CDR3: TGCAGTGCTCTCCGGGACCCAAATTCACCCCTCCACTTT. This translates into CSALRDPNSPLHF.